This paragraph covers one TCR beta chain sequence. Assay used: immunoSEQ multiplex PCR; TCRdb lists only in-frame clones, some missing. This sample has about 680,000 clones; around 67% occur once, and the top ten carry approximately 1.6%. This entry comes from a study of shared clonotypes between healthy human individuals. The CDR3 covers 16 residues. Germline V lookup: CDR1 MGHRA, CDR2 YSYEKL. V was clipped by 4 bases and J by 2 bases; unmatched bases: 6. This receptor was obtained from a woman in her twenties or thirties in good health. Sequencing used memory CD4+ T cells sorted from blood. Noted subset: CD45RA-negative fraction. V gene TRBV4-1 combines with J gene TRBJ2-7; 12 bases map to TRBD2. The CDR3 DNA reads as TGCGCCAGCAGCCCCTTTCGGACTAGCGGGACCTACGAGCAGTACTTC. Its protein is CASSPFRTSGTYEQYF.